The 14 T cell receptor beta chains presented below share a single source sample, sequenced in a study of T-cell reconstitution after alpha-beta-depleted transplantation in children. Unique molecular identifiers were used in preparing the TCRbeta library. TCRdb passed the PCR reads through MiXCR, listing each CDR3 protein once. The sample has hundreds of thousands of distinct CDR3 sequences; around a sixth are singletons. The sequences come from PBMCs from the stem cell graft donor, collected from the stem cell graft. These receptors came from a human donor who donated a stem cell graft to a child with acute myeloid leukemia.

The chain carries TRBV20-1 and TRBJ1-4, with a tentative D call TRBD1 (5 bases). The CDR3 extends over 14 amino acids. Trimming stripped 3 bases from V and 8 bases from J, with 16 bases between. Germline V CDR1 and CDR2: DFQATT, SNEGSKA (reference sequence). The CDR3: CSASVAGKREKLFF. The CDR3, as DNA: TGCAGTGCTAGCGTCGCAGGGAAGAGGGAAAAACTGTTTTTT.

The chain links TRBV5-1 to TRBJ2-1, with D uncertain. The germline gives CDR1 SGHRS, CDR2 YFSETQ. Trimming cost V 0 bases and J 9 bases, with 7 bases left between them. The CDR3 loop spans 12 amino acids. The CDR3 DNA follows: TGCGCCAGCAGCTTGGTTTGGGGTGAGCAGTTCTTC. Translated, it gives CASSLVWGEQFF.

This clonotype was counted only a few times. The rearrangement joins TRBV12-3 or TRBV12-4 to TRBJ2-2, with 7 bases lining up with TRBD1. There are 15 residues in the CDR3. V lost 2 bases to trimming and J lost 3 bases; unmatched junction nucleotides: 3. The chain's CDR3 is CASSLWGQYTGELFF. The CDR3 nucleotides read TGTGCCAGCAGTTTATGGGGACAGTACACCGGGGAGCTGTTTTTT.

With regard to this clonotype: A read error is possible here, since a much larger clone lies one base away. The V and J genes are TRBV20-1 and TRBJ2-1; 11 bases align to TRBD1. CDR1 is DFQATT and CDR2 is SNEGSKA in the germline V gene (reference sequence). This CDR3 region has 15 residues. The CDR3 DNA follows: TGCAGTGCTAGGCGGACAGGGGGCTCCTGCAATGAGCAGTTCTTC. The encoded protein is CSARRTGGSCNEQFF.

This clonotype was counted many times. This sequence joins TRBV20-1 and TRBJ1-1, with 8 bases fitting TRBD1. Germline V gives CDR1 DFQATT, CDR2 SNEGSKA (reference sequence). Trimming took 4 bases from V and 4 from J; bases not matched to a gene: 8. The CDR3 totals 14 residues. The CDR3, as DNA: TGCAGTGCTAATCAGGGGGCGAGTCGCACTGAAGCTTTCTTT. This gives the protein CSANQGASRTEAFF.

This clonotype was seen many times. This sequence joins TRBV28 and TRBJ1-2; tentatively, D is TRBD1 (6 bases). Per the germline V gene, CDR1 is MDHEN and CDR2 is SYDVKM. V was pared by 6 bases and J by 3 bases, with 8 bases between. The CDR3 extends over 12 amino acids. The CDR3 here is CASSGQYYGYTF. DNA for the CDR3: TGTGCCAGCAGCGGACAGTACTATGGCTACACCTTC.

This clonotype has only a few counts. The rearrangement uses TRBV5-6 and TRBJ1-1; weak D call: TRBD1 (5 bases). The CDR3 contains 13 residues. The V gene lost 0 bases and the J gene lost 8 bases, with 11 bases spanning the gap. Germline V lookup: CDR1 SGHDT, CDR2 YYEEEE. In nucleotides, the CDR3 is TGTGCCAGCAGCTTGGGCCGGGGACTCGAAGCTTTCTTT. This gives the protein CASSLGRGLEAFF.

This clonotype was detected a few times. One end of the junction varies from germline; a read error may be responsible. V usage is TRBV20-1 and J usage is TRBJ2-3, with 14 bases matching TRBD2. The CDR3 is 16 amino acids. Germline values: CDR1 DFQATT, CDR2 SNEGSKA (reference sequence). As DNA, the CDR3 is TGCAGTGCTAGAGATTTATCCGGGACTAGCGGGGGCCCTGGCCCTTTT. This encodes CSARDLSGTSGGPGPF.

This chain links TRBV10-1 with TRBJ2-4; D not certain. Trimming cost V 0 bases and J 7 bases, with 7 bases left between them. The CDR3 is 13 residues long. CDR1 is WNHNN, CDR2 SYGVQD, per germline (reference sequence). CDR3 residues: CASSESGWNIQYF. The CDR3 nucleotides are TGCGCCAGCAGTGAGTCGGGGTGGAACATTCAGTACTTC.

This clonotype turned up a few times. The chain links TRBV15 to TRBJ1-1, with TRBD1 matching over 9 bases. This CDR3 is built from 13 residues. Germline V gene data show CDR1 as LNHNV and CDR2 as YYDKDF (reference sequence). The V segment lost 4 bases and the J segment 5 bases; nucleotides outside the gene matches: 2. The CDR3 loop is CATSKQGATEAFF. DNA for the CDR3: TGTGCCACCAGCAAACAGGGGGCAACTGAAGCTTTCTTT. Combining the CDR3 with reference TRBV15 and TRBJ1-1 gives the whole variable domain DAMVIQNPRYQVTQFGKPVTLSCSQTLNHNVMYWYQQKSSQAPKLLFHYYDKDFNNEADTPDNFQSRRPNTSFCFLDIRSPGLGDTAMYLCATSKQGATEAFFGQGTRLTVV.

The chain links TRBV5-1 to TRBJ2-1; either TRBD1 or TRBD2 may supply D (5 bases each). In germline, CDR1 is SGHRS, CDR2 YFSETQ. This CDR3 contains 16 residues. The ends were cut back, 2 bases at V and 1 base at J, with 13 bases in the middle. The CDR3, as DNA: TGCGCCAGCAGCTTCTCAGGGAGTCGGTCCTACAATGAGCAGTTCTTC. Translated: CASSFSGSRSYNEQFF.

The table lists this clonotype with a few counts. This chain links TRBV5-1 with TRBJ1-2, with TRBD1 identical over 7 bases. This CDR3 spans 13 amino acids. Germline loops: CDR1 SGHRS, CDR2 YFSETQ. Losses at the gene ends were 2 bases for V and 6 bases for J; bases not matched to a gene: 4. For the CDR3, the DNA is TGCGCCAGCAGCTTCGGACAGGCTGATGGCTACACCTTC. This translates into CASSFGQADGYTF.

This clonotype has a handful of counts. This rearrangement joins TRBV20-1 to TRBJ2-1; D unclear. CDR3 length equals 15 residues. Germline V CDR1 and CDR2: DFQATT, SNEGSKA (reference sequence). This chain's CDR3 is CRAAPLASSYNEQFF. The CDR3 region has the DNA TGCAGAGCTGCTCCCTTGGCTAGCTCCTACAATGAGCAGTTCTTC.

A word on this clonotype: A read error is possible here, since a much larger clone lies one base away. The J gene is TRBJ2-6, the V gene TRBV20-1, with D perhaps TRBD1 or TRBD2 (5 bases each). This CDR3 has 16 residues. Germline CDR1 DFQATT, CDR2 SNEGSKA (reference sequence). This CDR3 reads CSAAPRGPSRANVLTF. For the CDR3, the DNA is TGCAGTGCCGCTCCTCGGGGACCCTCTCGGGCCAACGTCCTGACTTTC.